This T cell receptor (beta chain) was sequenced during a study of blood T cell repertoires in COVID-19. For the study at large: Acute-phase and convalescent COVID-19 samples originated in the United States, Italy and Spain. PBMCs, B-cell-depleted T cells, or T cells were the source of the cDNA or gDNA that made up the material.

As originally analysed: The authors estimated nucleated cell counts from reference gene primer amplification. Libraries were prepared by immunoSEQ multiplex PCR; TCRdb keeps only in-frame clonotypes and omits some of them. V and J calls and clone size are given by that table; D and trimming were obtained from the DNA. The profile covers about 210,000 clones, with approximately 85% appearing a single time and about 2.4% taken by the ten largest. A Seattle source enrolled patients during active infection and followed them longitudinally. This CDR3 has 15 amino acids. The germline V gene encodes CDR1 SEHNR and CDR2 FQNEAQ (reference sequence). The ends were cut back, 5 bases at V and 7 bases at J, with 20 bases in the middle.

The origin of this receptor is a woman in her 70s with COVID-19, enrolled during active disease. The specimen was peripheral blood. The J gene is TRBJ1-2, the V gene TRBV7-9; no definite D call. This CDR3 is CASSPNPTIPFGYTF. The DNA of the CDR3 is TGTGCCAGCAGCCCCAACCCCACAATTCCTTTTGGCTACACCTTC.